A selection of T cell receptor beta chains follows, all from one sample in a study of T cells after yellow fever vaccination. TCRdb ran MiXCR on the 5' RACE reads and lists one entry per CDR3 protein. The table includes around 400,000 distinct CDR3 sequences, around 10% detected once. Material: PBMCs, obtained on the day of the first yellow fever vaccination. Receptors originate from a man aged 18 to 29 who received the YFV17D yellow fever vaccine. The CDR3 runs from the conserved cysteine through the conserved F or W. The D gene is left open where the match is weak. Clone size is stated in some rows and not others, as once, few, many or a class when expanded.

v_call	clone_size	j_call	d_call	cdr3_aa	cdr3_nt
TRBV20-1	few	TRBJ1-4	TRBD1	CSARDISGTGAEKLFF	TGCAGTGCTAGAGACATATCCGGGACAGGGGCTGAAAAACTGTTTTTT
TRBV7-9	few	TRBJ2-7	NA	CASSLHPGYEQYF	TGTGCCAGCAGCTTACACCCCGGCTACGAGCAGTACTTC
TRBV3-1	few	TRBJ2-5	NA	CASSQDPVRETQYF	TGTGCCAGCAGCCAAGATCCGGTACGAGAGACCCAGTACTTC
TRBV5-1	many	TRBJ1-1	NA	CASSLLGQEAFF	TGCGCCAGCAGCTTACTGGGGCAAGAAGCTTTCTTT
TRBV4-1	few	TRBJ1-6	NA	CASSQGVYEVGNSPLHF	TGCGCCAGCAGCCAAGGAGTCTATGAGGTGGGGAATTCACCCCTCCACTTT
TRBV12-3/TRBV12-4	few	TRBJ1-2	NA	CASRIRDVNYGYTF	TGTGCCAGCAGAATACGGGACGTTAACTATGGCTACACCTTC
TRBV12-3/TRBV12-4	many	TRBJ1-1	NA	CASIRYMGNTEAFF	TGTGCCAGCATCCGGTATATGGGGAACACTGAAGCTTTCTTT
TRBV4-2	NA	TRBJ2-1	NA	CATQSSSYNEQFF	TGTGCCACCCAGTCCAGCAGCTACAATGAGCAGTTCTTC
TRBV28	few	TRBJ1-2	NA	CASSLRPHYGYTF	TGTGCCAGCAGTCTCAGACCCCACTATGGCTACACCTTC
TRBV5-6	few	TRBJ1-5	TRBD1	CASSFRDRVNQPQHF	TGTGCCAGCAGCTTTCGCGACAGGGTCAATCAGCCCCAGCATTTT
TRBV4-1	few	TRBJ2-3	TRBD1	CASSQDRGLGTDTQYF	TGCGCCAGCAGCCAAGATAGGGGGCTCGGCACAGATACGCAGTATTTT
TRBV6-2/TRBV6-3	NA	TRBJ2-4	TRBD1	CASRTGKNIQYF	TGTGCCAGCCGGACAGGCAAAAACATTCAGTACTTC
TRBV3-1	few	TRBJ1-6	NA	CASSQANSPLHF	TGTGCCAGCAGCCAAGCCAATTCACCCCTCCACTTT
TRBV7-3	few	TRBJ2-3	NA	CASSLAGGVGTDTQYF	TGTGCCAGCAGCTTAGCCGGGGGAGTTGGAACAGATACGCAGTATTTT
TRBV7-3	NA	TRBJ1-1	NA	CASSPSGGATTEAFF	TGTGCCAGCAGCCCCTCGGGGGGGGCGACGACTGAAGCTTTCTTT
TRBV12-3/TRBV12-4	NA	TRBJ2-3	NA	CASSLRVWRAHRTDTQYF	TGTGCCAGCAGTTTACGGGTGTGGCGCGCCCACCGCACAGATACGCAGTATTTT
TRBV7-2	many	TRBJ2-5	NA	CASSANSATLQETQYF	TGTGCCAGCAGCGCCAATAGCGCGACCCTTCAAGAGACCCAGTACTTC
TRBV5-1	many	TRBJ2-3	NA	CASSLAATDTQYF	TGCGCCAGCAGCTTAGCGGCCACAGATACGCAGTATTTT
TRBV20-1	few	TRBJ1-2	TRBD1	CSASTGTGPNYGYTF	TGCAGTGCTAGCACGGGGACAGGTCCTAACTATGGCTACACCTTC
TRBV9	NA	TRBJ2-1	NA	CASSGPRGGYNEQFF	TGTGCCAGCAGCGGACCGAGGGGGGGATACAATGAGCAGTTCTTC
TRBV3-1	many	TRBJ2-1	TRBD2	CASSHVLAPYNEQFF	TGTGCCAGCAGCCATGTACTAGCGCCCTACAATGAGCAGTTCTTC
TRBV7-8	NA	TRBJ2-7	NA	CASSLAGGHVVGYEQYF	TGTGCCAGCAGCTTAGCGGGGGGACACGTCGTCGGCTACGAGCAGTACTTC
TRBV29-1	once	TRBJ2-5	TRBD1	CSARRDRGVQETQYF	TGCAGCGCCCGGCGGGACAGGGGGGTACAAGAGACCCAGTACTTC
TRBV4-3	few	TRBJ1-5	NA	CASSQDWGGPNQPQHF	TGCGCCAGCAGCCAAGATTGGGGGGGCCCCAATCAGCCCCAGCATTTT
TRBV24-1	few	TRBJ2-3	NA	CATSDGVAQGDTQYF	TGTGCCACCAGTGATGGAGTAGCCCAAGGAGATACGCAGTATTTT
TRBV20-1	many	TRBJ2-7	NA	CSATSDGYEQYF	TGCAGTGCTACCTCGGACGGCTACGAGCAGTACTTC
TRBV28	many	TRBJ2-1	TRBD2	CASSLPGLAGGPSYNEQFF	TGTGCCAGCAGCCTACCGGGACTAGCGGGGGGGCCTAGCTACAATGAGCAGTTCTTC
TRBV6-2/TRBV6-3	few	TRBJ1-5	NA	CASSFNNNQPQHF	TGTGCCAGCAGTTTCAACAACAATCAGCCCCAGCATTTT
TRBV12-3/TRBV12-4	many	TRBJ1-6	NA	CASSSLLRVAPLHF	TGTGCCAGCAGTTCACTCCTCAGGGTTGCACCCCTCCACTTT
TRBV20-1	few	TRBJ1-1	NA	CSARDRLTNTEAFF	TGCAGTGCTAGAGATCGCCTAACGAACACTGAAGCTTTCTTT
TRBV5-5	NA	TRBJ2-5	NA	CASSFGGGAQYF	TGTGCCAGCAGCTTTGGAGGGGGTGCCCAGTACTTC
TRBV15	NA	TRBJ2-5	NA	CATSRARGPQETQYF	TGTGCCACCAGCAGAGCACGGGGCCCCCAAGAGACCCAGTACTTC